Below, 16 T cell receptor beta chains from the same sample are listed, as sequenced in a study of beta chain features in type 1 diabetes. Study-level points and caveats: All four CD4+ subsets of Type 1 diabetes patients contained TCRB CDR3s that were moderately but significantly shorter.

Which antigens these TCRs recognize remains unknown. All of the isolated RNA was reverse transcribed, so expressed TCRB transcripts were sequenced. Repertoires were generated with immunoSEQ multiplex PCR, while TCRdb's copy carries only in-frame clones and drops some. Counted here are a few hundred thousand clones, approximately 12% occurring once; the ten biggest clones make up 0.0085% to 0.012%. The sequencing sample was made of naive CD4+ T cells from blood. The receptor set was obtained from a woman aged 18-29 years with type 1 diabetes.

The chain carries TRBV18 and TRBJ2-5, with D possibly matching TRBD2 (5 bases). The V end lost 8 bases, the J end lost 2 bases, and 15 bases lay between the germline ends. The CDR3 is 14 residues long. From germline, CDR1 is KGHSH and CDR2 LQKENI. Written as DNA, the CDR3 is TGTGCCAGCCTACAGCGGATGGGGCAAGAGACCCAGTACTTC. Protein: CASLQRMGQETQYF.

The chain couples TRBV10-2 to TRBJ2-2, with D hard to call. V was shortened by 8 bases and J by 5 bases, with 9 bases between the two germline ends. Germline V CDR1 and CDR2: WSHSY, SAAADI. This CDR3 region has 12 residues. The CDR3 protein is CASPKATGELFF. The CDR3 DNA follows: TGCGCCAGCCCAAAAGCTACCGGGGAGCTGTTTTTT.

V and J are TRBV27 and TRBJ1-5; D uncertain. The CDR3 is 15 amino acids. V was pared by 2 bases and J by 0 bases, with 8 bases between. CDR1 is MNHEY and CDR2 is SMNVEV in the germline V gene (reference sequence). The CDR3 sequence: CASSLLGGSNQPQHF. The CDR3 DNA reads as TGTGCCAGCAGTTTACTCGGCGGTAGCAATCAGCCCCAGCATTTT.

The rearrangement links TRBV11-3 to TRBJ1-1; D is ambiguous. Germline assignment: CDR1 SGHNT and CDR2 YENEEA. V dropped 6 bases and J dropped 0 bases, with 11 bases sitting between them. CDR3 length: 14 residues. CDR3 in amino acids: CASSVSVMNTEAFF. CDR3 DNA sequence: TGTGCCAGCAGTGTCTCCGTAATGAACACTGAAGCTTTCTTT.

This clone was recorded a few times. The chain uses TRBV5-1 and TRBJ2-7; a possible D gene is TRBD2 (6 bases). V was cut by 4 bases and J by 3 bases, with 8 bases left in between. The length of the CDR3 is 12 residues. Germline loops: CDR1 SGHRS, CDR2 YFSETQ. CDR3 in amino acids: CASSGTFYEQYF. CDR3 nucleotide sequence: TGCGCCAGCAGCGGGACTTTCTACGAGCAGTACTTC.

The chain has TRBV30 and TRBJ1-2, with 7 bases aligning to TRBD1. Germline values: CDR1 GTSNPN, CDR2 SVGIG (reference sequence). V was pared by 4 bases and J by 5 bases, with 7 bases of the junction left unmatched. This CDR3 comprises 13 residues. The CDR3 bases are TGTGCCTGGATTGTGGAGGGGGCTTATGGCTACACCTTC. As protein: CAWIVEGAYGYTF.

This clone has more than one count but fewer than ten. The chain uses TRBV7-2 and TRBJ2-1, with 8 bases lining up with TRBD1. The germline CDR1 and CDR2 sequences are SGHTA and FQGNSA. The CDR3 is made up of 13 amino acids. With V trimmed by 4 bases and J by 9 bases, 5 bases remained unmatched. The CDR3 reads CASSSGQGLEQFF. CDR3 DNA: TGTGCCAGCAGCTCCGGACAGGGTCTTGAGCAGTTCTTC. The full variable domain, its missing parts supplied by reference TRBV7-2 and TRBJ2-1, is GAGVSQSPSNKVTEKGKDVELRCDPISGHTALYWYRQSLGQGLEFLIYFQGNSAPDKSGLPSDRFSAERTGGSVSTLTIQRTQQEDSAVYLCASSSGQGLEQFFGPGTRLTVL.

V gene TRBV28 combines with J gene TRBJ2-7; 7 nucleotides align to TRBD1. Germline assignment: CDR1 MDHEN and CDR2 SYDVKM. The CDR3 is made up of 13 amino acids. Trimming took 7 bases from V and 0 from J; bases not matched to a gene: 3. The CDR3 coding sequence is TGTGCCAGCAAGGGGGCTCTCTCCTACGAGCAGTACTTC. Translated, it gives CASKGALSYEQYF.

The V call is TRBV5-4, the J call TRBJ1-2; 7 bases match TRBD1. V lost 4 bases to trimming and J lost 4 bases; unmatched junction nucleotides: 7. The V gene's germline CDR1 is SGHNT and CDR2 YYREEE (reference sequence). The CDR3 is 14 amino acids. DNA for the CDR3: TGTGCCAGCAGCAATGGGACAGTAACCTATGGCTACACCTTC. This codes for CASSNGTVTYGYTF.

This chain uses TRBV23-1 with TRBJ1-1; tentative D call: TRBD1 (6 bases). TRBV23-1 is sorted into the ORF group, with uncertain function. With 0 bases removed from V and 2 bases from J, the gap between germline ends came to 22 bases. This CDR3 is built from 19 residues. CDR3 nucleotides: TGCGCCAGCAGTCAATCTGATAACGAGGGGGATTGGGCAAACACTGAAGCTTTCTTT. It is translated as CASSQSDNEGDWANTEAFF.

The CDR3 sequence: CASSQVGTGAASYEQYF. CDR3 nucleotides: TGTGCCAGCAGCCAGGTGGGCACAGGGGCGGCCTCCTACGAGCAGTACTTC. V usage is TRBV4-2 and J usage is TRBJ2-7; 7 bases map to TRBD1. Germline V CDR1 and CDR2: LGHNA, YNFKEQ. The CDR3 runs to 17 residues. V lost 3 bases, J lost 0 bases, and 11 bases stayed unmatched.

This chain connects TRBV23-1 to TRBJ2-5, with unresolved D. TRBV23-1 is designated an ORF whose function remains uncertain. This CDR3 comprises 13 residues. V was pared by 2 bases and J by 7 bases, with 11 bases between. CDR3 DNA: TGCGCCAGCAGTCAACTCCCGCTCGGGACCCAGTACTTC. Translated: CASSQLPLGTQYF.

The chain is built from TRBV15 and TRBJ1-5; tentative D call: TRBD1 (6 bases). CDR3 length equals 19 residues. Germline values: CDR1 LNHNV, CDR2 YYDKDF (reference sequence). The ends were cut back, 2 bases at V and 1 base at J, with 21 bases in the middle. The CDR3 coding sequence is TGTGCCACCAGCAGACTCTGGGTCCAGGACAGAGGAAGCAATCAGCCCCAGCATTTT. This codes for CATSRLWVQDRGSNQPQHF.

This clone has a handful of counts. The chain carries TRBV5-5 and TRBJ2-4; no clear D. This CDR3 spans 13 amino acids. CDR1 SGHKS and CDR2 YYEKEE come from the germline V gene (reference sequence). The V end lost 3 bases, the J end lost 4 bases, and 8 bases lay between the germline ends. The CDR3 DNA reads TGTGCCAGCAGCTACGGCGGAAAAAACATTCAGTACTTC. Translated: CASSYGGKNIQYF.

A few counts support this clone. The chain links TRBV29-1 to TRBJ1-4; TRBD1 matches 11 bases. The J segment lost 6 bases and the V segment lost 5 bases, leaving 5 bases of the junction unmatched. The CDR3 runs to 14 residues. The germline gives CDR1 SQVTM, CDR2 ANQGSEA. The CDR3 coding sequence is TGCAGCGTTACGAGGACAGGGGGCCATGAAAAACTGTTTTTT. Its protein product is CSVTRTGGHEKLFF.

This clone came up a few times. The chain recombines TRBV18 with TRBJ1-5, with TRBD1 matching 11 bases. The CDR3 is made up of 15 amino acids. Germline CDR1 is KGHSH and CDR2 is LQKENI. The V gene end was trimmed by 5 bases and the J gene end by 4 bases; junction bases not matched to a gene: 4. The CDR3: CASSSGTGGNQPQHF. CDR3 sequence (DNA): TGTGCCAGCTCATCTGGGACAGGGGGGAATCAGCCCCAGCATTTT.